This T cell receptor beta chain was sequenced during a study of early T cells in non-severe SARS-CoV-2 infection. Study summary: Sequencing used unsorted whole-blood bulk RNA, so chains lack pairing. General study findings and limits: Lookups in VDJdb leaned toward anti-spike CD8 responses and missed private and CD4 specificities.

Individual cDNA molecules carried attached unique molecular identifiers. MiXCR was run by TCRdb on the 5' RACE reads, yielding one entry per CDR3 protein. The sample holds tens of thousands of distinct CDR3 sequences, about an eighth seen once. Germline values: CDR1 SNHLY, CDR2 FYNNEI. This CDR3 spans 15 amino acids. After removal of 3 bases from V and 4 bases from J, the junction contained 6 bases not matched to a gene. This clonotype was detected ten times or more. Its antigen is unknown. The TCR sequence derives from an adult who was a healthcare worker with PCR-confirmed SARS-CoV-2 infection or an uninfected control (not recorded which). V is TRBV2 and J is TRBJ2-1, with TRBD1 matching 7 bases. Input material: whole blood. CDR3 coding DNA: TGTGCCAGCAGTGAGAGGTCAGGGGGTTACAATGAGCAGTTCTTC. Protein: CASSERSGGYNEQFF.